The 5 T cell receptor beta chains reported below all come from one sample, sequenced in a study of blood T cell repertoires in COVID-19. Assay used: immunoSEQ multiplex PCR; TCRdb lists only in-frame clones, some missing. This table has roughly 280,000 clones, more than 80% appearing once. Sequencing was carried out using PBMCs or T cells enriched from blood (not recorded which). The receptors shown here come from a woman younger than 45 with acute COVID-19.

CDR3 amino acids: CASSQSRGCSADTQYF. The CDR3 nucleotides read TGCGCCAGCAGTCAATCGAGAGGGTGCTCGGCAGATACGCAGTATTTT. This rearrangement joins TRBV23-1 to TRBJ2-3, with a possible D match to TRBD2 (5 bases). TRBV23-1 is noted as an ORF with a role that remains uncertain. CDR3 length equals 16 residues. V lost 0 bases and J 4 bases, leaving 14 bases between the germline ends.

This rearrangement joins TRBV7-6 to TRBJ2-7, with D possibly TRBD2 on 5 matching bases. Deletions cut 4 bases from V and 0 bases from J, with 13 bases between. This CDR3 contains 15 residues. CDR1 SGHVS and CDR2 FNYEAQ come from the germline V gene. The CDR3 nucleotides are TGTGCCAGCAGCTCGGGGAAAGGAGTCTCCTACGAGCAGTACTTC. This gives the protein CASSSGKGVSYEQYF.

This chain uses TRBV7-9 with TRBJ2-2; D is ambiguous. The CDR3 length is 12 residues. Germline V CDR1 and CDR2: SEHNR, FQNEAQ (reference sequence). The germline V and J ends were trimmed by 2 bases and 7 bases, with 5 bases remaining between them. The DNA for the CDR3 is TGTGCCAGCAGCTTATACAGCGGGGAGCTGTTTTTT. Its translation is CASSLYSGELFF.

This chain uses TRBV25-1 with TRBJ2-5; 7 bases match TRBD1. The V gene's germline CDR1 is MGHDK and CDR2 SYGVNS. V lost 2 bases, J lost 5 bases, and 5 bases stayed unmatched. This CDR3 contains 14 residues. CDR3 DNA sequence: TGTGCCAGCAGTGAACCTATCAGGGGGGAGACCCAGTACTTC. As protein: CASSEPIRGETQYF.

The rearrangement links TRBV3-1 (or the pseudogene TRBV3-2) to TRBJ1-4, with D unresolved. Deletions cut 1 base from V and 0 bases from J, with 6 bases between. CDR3 length equals 15 residues. Germline-derived CDR1 and CDR2 are LGHDT and YNNKEL (reference sequence). The CDR3 reads CASSQVVTTNEKLFF. CDR3 in DNA: TGTGCCAGCAGCCAAGTAGTAACAACTAATGAAAAACTGTTTTTT.